This is a list of T cell receptor beta chains from one sample in a study of identical twins. TCRdb recomputed calls from the 5' RACE reads with MiXCR, one row per CDR3 protein. Of approximately 600,000 distinct CDR3 sequences detected, around a tenth appear once; the ten largest clones hold under 3%. The same sample was also used in a study of yellow fever vaccine responses in identical twins.

Sequenced sample: PBMCs. The receptors stem from a woman aged 18-29 years in good health. The CDR3 runs from the conserved cysteine through the conserved F or W. D genes are given only for firm matches. Clone size is given for some rows only: seen once, a few or many times, or a class if the clone is expanded.

TRBV6-2/TRBV6-3	NA	TRBJ2-1	many	CASSYSTGSLFF	TGTGCCAGCAGTTACTCAACAGGGAGTCTGTTCTTC
TRBV12-3/TRBV12-4	NA	TRBJ1-4	few	CASSFEGVNEKLFF	TGTGCCAGCAGTTTCGAGGGCGTAAATGAAAAACTGTTTTTT
TRBV7-9	NA	TRBJ1-3	many	CASSPEQVGNTIYF	TGTGCCAGCAGCCCTGAACAGGTCGGAAACACCATATATTTT
TRBV30	NA	TRBJ2-7	NA	CAWSETTGLDEQYF	TGTGCCTGGAGTGAAACTACAGGGCTCGACGAGCAGTACTTC
TRBV7-8	TRBD1	TRBJ2-7	few	CASSHVTGTANAYEQYF	TGTGCCAGCAGCCACGTCACCGGGACAGCAAATGCCTACGAGCAGTACTTC
TRBV20-1	NA	TRBJ2-7	NA	CSARDPSGFTYEQYF	TGCAGTGCTAGGGATCCGTCGGGATTCACCTACGAGCAGTACTTC
TRBV6-1	NA	TRBJ2-4	few	CASSLLRGQEGAKNIQYF	TGTGCCAGCAGCCTCCTGCGGGGGCAGGAGGGAGCCAAAAACATTCAGTACTTC
TRBV7-2	NA	TRBJ1-1	many	CASSLLVGGGTEAFF	TGTGCCAGCAGCTTATTGGTGGGGGGAGGCACTGAAGCTTTCTTT
TRBV11-3	TRBD1	TRBJ2-3	NA	CASSRDRARDTQYF	TGTGCCAGCAGCAGAGACAGGGCAAGAGATACGCAGTATTTT
TRBV20-1	NA	TRBJ2-1	NA	CSARGLYYPSDEQFF	TGCAGTGCTAGAGGTCTCTATTACCCGAGCGATGAGCAGTTCTTC
TRBV12-3/TRBV12-4	TRBD1	TRBJ2-3	few	CASSSGQVTDTQYF	TGTGCCAGCAGTTCCGGACAGGTGACAGATACGCAGTATTTT
TRBV27	NA	TRBJ2-2	many	CASSFLGTGELFF	TGTGCCAGCAGTTTCCTGGGCACCGGGGAGCTGTTTTTT
TRBV18	NA	TRBJ2-7	NA	CASSPISVGNEQYF	TGTGCCAGCTCACCAATCAGCGTGGGAAACGAGCAGTACTTC
TRBV5-5	TRBD1	TRBJ2-1	many	CASSVATGGSSNEQFF	TGTGCCAGCAGCGTAGCGACAGGGGGCAGTTCCAATGAGCAGTTCTTC
TRBV27	NA	TRBJ1-2	few	CASSGLGAAGFGYTF	TGTGCCAGCAGCGGCCTGGGGGCGGCTGGATTTGGCTACACCTTC
TRBV27	TRBD2	TRBJ2-1	many	CASSLQREASYNEQFF	TGTGCCAGCAGTTTACAGCGGGAGGCCTCCTACAATGAGCAGTTCTTC
TRBV6-2/TRBV6-3	TRBD2	TRBJ2-3	NA	CASSFRAGGRTDTQYF	TGTGCCAGCTCGTTTCGGGCGGGAGGACGCACAGATACGCAGTATTTT
TRBV5-1	TRBD2	TRBJ2-7	NA	CASSTNPPAGVVPPEQYF	TGCGCCAGCAGCACAAACCCCCCCGCGGGAGTGGTCCCCCCCGAGCAGTACTTC
TRBV4-3	NA	TRBJ1-1	NA	CASSQDIATNTEAFF	TGCGCCAGCAGCCAAGATATAGCCACGAACACTGAAGCTTTCTTT
TRBV9	NA	TRBJ1-6	many	CASSYDGGASNSPLHF	TGTGCCAGCAGCTACGATGGAGGGGCTAGTAATTCACCCCTCCACTTT
TRBV7-2	NA	TRBJ2-7	NA	CASRRSGTPPHEQYF	TGTGCCAGCAGACGTTCCGGGACACCCCCCCACGAGCAGTACTTC
TRBV6-2/TRBV6-3	NA	TRBJ2-3	NA	CASPQPGWDPWGQYF	TGTGCCAGCCCACAGCCGGGATGGGATCCCTGGGGGCAGTATTTT
TRBV15	NA	TRBJ1-2	many	CATSRDRVIVGGYTF	TGTGCCACCAGCAGAGATCGGGTAATTGTAGGTGGCTACACCTTC
TRBV7-2	TRBD2	TRBJ2-7	NA	CASSDRTSGIYEQYF	TGTGCCAGCAGCGACAGGACTAGCGGGATCTACGAGCAGTACTTC
TRBV5-1	TRBD2	TRBJ2-1	few	CASRHRLPGLVNEQFF	TGCGCCAGCAGACACCGATTGCCGGGACTAGTCAATGAGCAGTTCTTC
TRBV10-3	NA	TRBJ2-1	few	CAISDKYGNEQFF	TGTGCCATCAGTGATAAGTATGGGAATGAGCAGTTCTTC
TRBV20-1	NA	TRBJ2-5	many	CSARWDDGPQETQYF	TGCAGTGCTAGATGGGACGACGGTCCACAAGAGACCCAGTACTTC
TRBV5-1	NA	TRBJ2-1	many	CASSLTGGQNYNEQFF	TGCGCCAGCAGCTTAACCGGGGGGCAAAACTACAATGAGCAGTTCTTC
TRBV20-1	TRBD2	TRBJ2-3	few	CSAVRLAGGTDTQYF	TGCAGTGCTGTTCGACTAGCGGGAGGTACAGATACGCAGTATTTT
TRBV6-1	NA	TRBJ2-3	many	CASSESQGDTQYF	TGTGCCAGCAGTGAAAGCCAGGGGGATACGCAGTATTTT
TRBV4-3	NA	TRBJ2-2	many	CASSQGGRPGELFF	TGCGCCAGCAGCCAAGGAGGTCGACCCGGGGAGCTGTTTTTT
TRBV4-3	NA	TRBJ1-4	NA	CASSPRIGSGANEKLFF	TGCGCCAGCAGCCCCAGGATAGGGAGTGGGGCAAATGAAAAACTGTTTTTT
TRBV7-3	NA	TRBJ2-3	many	CASSPFTGGSTDTQYF	TGTGCCAGCAGCCCCTTCACGGGGGGCAGCACAGATACGCAGTATTTT
TRBV7-3	NA	TRBJ2-3	NA	CASSRKRGLAKGSTDTQYF	TGTGCCAGCAGCCGCAAACGGGGTCTAGCTAAGGGGAGCACAGATACGCAGTATTTT
TRBV29-1	NA	TRBJ2-3	few	CSVEGHSQGTDTQYF	TGCAGCGTTGAAGGACACTCCCAGGGCACAGATACGCAGTATTTT
TRBV18	NA	TRBJ2-2	NA	CASSPPDGELFF	TGTGCCAGCTCACCACCGGACGGGGAGCTGTTTTTT
TRBV7-9	NA	TRBJ2-1	NA	CASSPDNNNEQFF	TGTGCCAGCAGCCCGGACAATAACAATGAGCAGTTCTTC
TRBV10-3	TRBD2	TRBJ2-3	NA	CAISASRGGRTDTQYF	TGTGCCATCAGTGCGTCGCGGGGGGGCAGGACAGATACGCAGTATTTT
TRBV15	TRBD2	TRBJ2-3	NA	CATRRAGGGPDTQYF	TGTGCCACCCGACGAGCGGGAGGCGGCCCAGATACGCAGTATTTT
TRBV29-1	NA	TRBJ2-2	NA	CSVVLGTDGELFF	TGCAGCGTTGTCCTCGGGACGGACGGGGAGCTGTTTTTT
TRBV4-2	TRBD2	TRBJ2-5	few	CASSQQAGATQETQYF	TGTGCCAGCAGCCAGCAAGCGGGAGCGACACAAGAGACCCAGTACTTC
TRBV3-1	NA	TRBJ1-1	few	CASSPQPSPANTEAFF	TGTGCCAGCAGCCCCCAACCGAGTCCGGCGAACACTGAAGCTTTCTTT
TRBV5-1	TRBD2	TRBJ2-3	few	CASSLARTSQDTQYF	TGCGCCAGCAGCTTGGCCCGGACTAGCCAAGATACGCAGTATTTT
TRBV27	TRBD1	TRBJ2-7	many	CATGTGADEQYF	TGTGCCACCGGGACAGGGGCGGACGAGCAGTACTTC
TRBV7-9	NA	TRBJ2-2	few	CASSSRFTGELFF	TGTGCCAGCAGCTCAAGGTTCACCGGGGAGCTGTTTTTT
TRBV4-1	TRBD1	TRBJ2-1	NA	CASSQFGTGNDEQFF	TGCGCCAGCAGCCAATTCGGGACAGGGAACGATGAGCAGTTCTTC
TRBV5-1	TRBD1	TRBJ2-7	NA	CASSLGARDSPYEQYF	TGCGCCAGCAGCTTGGGGGCTCGGGACAGCCCCTACGAGCAGTACTTC
TRBV7-2	NA	TRBJ2-5	NA	CASRGAGQETQYF	TGTGCCAGCAGGGGGGCAGGCCAAGAGACCCAGTACTTC
TRBV28	NA	TRBJ2-5	many	CASTSGTWGQDQYF	TGTGCCAGTACGAGCGGGACCTGGGGACAAGACCAGTACTTC
TRBV9	TRBD2	TRBJ2-7	few	CASSLTGTNLYEQYF	TGTGCCAGCAGTCTCACCGGGACTAACCTCTACGAGCAGTACTTC
TRBV28	NA	TRBJ2-4	NA	CASSQIQGAKNIQYF	TGTGCCAGCAGTCAAATTCAGGGAGCCAAAAACATTCAGTACTTC
TRBV6-6	NA	TRBJ1-6	NA	CASGSYNSPLHF	TGTGCCAGCGGGTCTTATAATTCACCCCTCCACTTT
TRBV25-1	NA	TRBJ2-5	many	CASSESRRHQETQYF	TGTGCCAGCAGTGAATCGCGGCGACACCAAGAGACCCAGTACTTC